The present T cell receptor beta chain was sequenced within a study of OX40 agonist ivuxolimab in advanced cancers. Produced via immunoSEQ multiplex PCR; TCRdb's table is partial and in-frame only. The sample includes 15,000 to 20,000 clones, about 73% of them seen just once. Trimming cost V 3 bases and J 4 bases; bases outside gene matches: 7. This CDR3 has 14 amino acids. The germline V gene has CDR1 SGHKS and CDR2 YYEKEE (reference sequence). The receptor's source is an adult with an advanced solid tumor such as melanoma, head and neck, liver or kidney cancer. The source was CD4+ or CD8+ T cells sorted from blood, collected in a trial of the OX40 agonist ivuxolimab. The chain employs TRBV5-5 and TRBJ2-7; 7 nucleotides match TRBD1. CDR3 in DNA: TGTGCCAGCAGCTGGGGCCGACAGGGATACGAGCAGTACTTC. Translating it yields CASSWGRQGYEQYF. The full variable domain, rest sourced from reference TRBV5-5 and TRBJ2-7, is DAGVTQSPTHLIKTRGQQVTLRCSPISGHKSVSWYQQVLGQGPQFIFQYYEKEERGRGNFPDRFSARQFPNYSSELNVNALLLGDSALYLCASSWGRQGYEQYFGPGTRLTVT.